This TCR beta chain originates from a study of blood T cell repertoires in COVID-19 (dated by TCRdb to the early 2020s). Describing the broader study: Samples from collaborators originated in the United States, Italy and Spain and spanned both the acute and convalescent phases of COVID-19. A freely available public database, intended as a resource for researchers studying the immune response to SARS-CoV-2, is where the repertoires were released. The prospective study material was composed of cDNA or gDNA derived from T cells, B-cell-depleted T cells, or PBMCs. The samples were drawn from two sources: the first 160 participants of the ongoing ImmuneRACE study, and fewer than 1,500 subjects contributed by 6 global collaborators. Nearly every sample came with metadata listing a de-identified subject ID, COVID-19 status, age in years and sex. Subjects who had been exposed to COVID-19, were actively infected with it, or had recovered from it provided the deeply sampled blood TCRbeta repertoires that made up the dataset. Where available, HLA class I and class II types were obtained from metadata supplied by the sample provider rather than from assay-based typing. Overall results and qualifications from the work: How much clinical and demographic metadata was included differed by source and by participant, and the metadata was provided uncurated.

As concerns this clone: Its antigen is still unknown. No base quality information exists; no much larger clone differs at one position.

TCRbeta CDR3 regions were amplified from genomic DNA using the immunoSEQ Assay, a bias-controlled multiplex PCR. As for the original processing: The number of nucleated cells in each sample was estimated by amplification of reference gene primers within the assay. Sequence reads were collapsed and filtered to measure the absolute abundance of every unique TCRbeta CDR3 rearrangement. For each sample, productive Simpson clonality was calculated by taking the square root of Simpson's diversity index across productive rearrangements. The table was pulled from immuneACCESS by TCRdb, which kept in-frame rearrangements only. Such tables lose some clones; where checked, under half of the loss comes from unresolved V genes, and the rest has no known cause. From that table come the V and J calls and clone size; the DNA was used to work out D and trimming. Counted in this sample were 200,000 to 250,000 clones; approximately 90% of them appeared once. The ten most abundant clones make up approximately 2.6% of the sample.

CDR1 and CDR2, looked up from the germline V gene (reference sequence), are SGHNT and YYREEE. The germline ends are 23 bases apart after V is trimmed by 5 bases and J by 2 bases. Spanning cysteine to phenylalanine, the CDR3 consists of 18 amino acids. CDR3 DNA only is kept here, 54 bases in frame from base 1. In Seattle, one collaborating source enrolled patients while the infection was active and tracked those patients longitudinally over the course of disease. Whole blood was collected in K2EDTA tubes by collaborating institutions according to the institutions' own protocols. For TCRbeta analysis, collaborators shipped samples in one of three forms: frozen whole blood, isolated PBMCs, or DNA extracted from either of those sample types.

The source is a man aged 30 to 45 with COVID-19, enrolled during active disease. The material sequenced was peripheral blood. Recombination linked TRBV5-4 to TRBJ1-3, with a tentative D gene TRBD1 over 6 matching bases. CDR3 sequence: CASSLGGLGARTGNTIYF. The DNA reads TGTGCCAGCAGTCTTGGAGGACTGGGGGCGCGCACTGGAAACACCATATATTTT.